One sample yielded the 17 T cell receptor beta chains listed below, sequenced in a study of cytomegalovirus exposure and HLA in healthy donors. The PCR ran on 60 Vbeta and 13 Jbeta primers. The assay was immunoSEQ multiplex PCR, and TCRdb's table has in-frame clones only and misses some. The table lists 220,000 or so clones, about 77% of them singletons. The sequenced material came from PBMCs. The receptor source for this set is a woman under 40 in good health and CMV-seronegative.

As for this clone: One junction end disagrees with the germline gene, perhaps due to a read error. The rearrangement links TRBV5-1 to TRBJ1-2, with a tentative D call TRBD1 (6 bases). The V gene's germline CDR1 is SGHRS and CDR2 YFSETQ. The CDR3 loop spans 15 amino acids. CDR3 loop: CASSLVSSGADGYTF. CDR3 bases: TGTGCCAGCAGCTTGGTATCGTCAGGGGCTGACGGCTACACCTTC.

This clone is medium-sized in the sample. Distinct nucleotide sequences in the sample also encode this CDR3. The chain has TRBV5-6 and TRBJ2-1, with D possibly matching TRBD1 (6 bases). In germline, CDR1 is SGHDT, CDR2 YYEEEE. V lost 0 bases, J lost 7 bases, and 8 bases lay in between. The CDR3 totals 13 residues. CDR3 loop: CASSLGTANEQFF. CDR3 DNA sequence: TGTGCCAGCAGCTTGGGGACAGCAAATGAGCAGTTCTTC.

The CDR3, as DNA: TGTGCCAGCAACATAGACAGGGGGAATGAAAAACTGTTTTTT. The encoded protein is CASNIDRGNEKLFF. The chain carries TRBV6-1 and TRBJ1-4; 9 bases map to TRBD1. The junction had 5 bases not matched to a gene; V was cut back by 7 bases and J by 5 bases. The V gene's germline CDR1 is MNHNS and CDR2 SASEGT. The CDR3 totals 14 residues.

This clone has more than one count but fewer than ten. The chain links TRBV4-1 to TRBJ2-1; no definite D call. The length of the CDR3 is 14 residues. Trimming shortened V by 1 base and J by 4 bases, and 8 bases separated the two germline ends. Germline V gives CDR1 MGHRA, CDR2 YSYEKL. In nucleotides, the CDR3 is TGCGCCAGCAGCCAAGGCGGCCCGTACAATGAGCAGTTCTTC. Translated: CASSQGGPYNEQFF.

The chain links TRBV7-9 to TRBJ2-3; 8 nucleotides agree with TRBD2. Germline-derived CDR1 and CDR2 are SEHNR and FQNEAQ (reference sequence). The J segment lost 6 bases and the V segment lost 1 base, leaving 12 bases of the junction unmatched. CDR3 length equals 17 residues. Here the CDR3 DNA reads TGTGCCAGCAGCTTAGTGCGGGGGGCCCCTGAGTTGGATACGCAGTATTTT. Residues: CASSLVRGAPELDTQYF.

This clone was counted a single time. The V and J genes are TRBV7-8 and TRBJ1-1; 7 positions match TRBD1. CDR1 is SGHVS, CDR2 FQNEAQ, per germline. This CDR3 is 16 amino acids long. Unmatched junction bases numbered 9, after V lost 2 bases and J lost 3 bases. The CDR3 DNA reads TGTGCCAGCAGCTTAAGTCAGGGGGTGTCGCACACTGAAGCTTTCTTT. This codes for CASSLSQGVSHTEAFF.

The chain recombines TRBV4-1 with TRBJ1-4; D gene unclear. Per germline, CDR1 MGHRA and CDR2 YSYEKL. V shed 5 bases and J shed 0 bases, with 10 bases lying between them. The CDR3 contains 15 residues. The CDR3 DNA sequence: TGCGCCAGCAGCAAACCACAGTCAACTAATGAAAAACTGTTTTTT. This translates into CASSKPQSTNEKLFF.

The V and J genes are TRBV29-1 and TRBJ2-7; 9 bases fit TRBD2. Germline V gene data show CDR1 as SQVTM and CDR2 as ANQGSEA. The CDR3 runs to 13 residues. J was trimmed by 5 bases and V by 4 bases; bases with no gene match: 6. The CDR3 nucleotides read TGCAGCGTTGCAGGGACTAGCTTTGACGAGCAGTACTTC. This encodes CSVAGTSFDEQYF.

The chain is built from TRBV5-1 and TRBJ2-5; D perhaps matches TRBD2 (6 bases). CDR1 is SGHRS, CDR2 YFSETQ, per germline. V was pared by 4 bases and J by 5 bases, with 18 bases between. The CDR3 covers 15 residues. Written as DNA, the CDR3 is TGCGCCAGCAGCGACCGGGGAGGACTCGAGGAGACCCAGTACTTC. It specifies CASSDRGGLEETQYF.

The chain has TRBV27 and TRBJ2-7; possibly TRBD1 for D (6 bases). CDR1 and CDR2 (germline): MNHEY, SMNVEV (reference sequence). The CDR3 is 13 amino acids. With 5 bases removed from V and 5 bases from J, the gap between germline ends came to 13 bases. For the CDR3, the DNA is TGTGCCAGCAGTCCCACAGGGATCAACGAGCAGTACTTC. Residues: CASSPTGINEQYF.

The V call is TRBV11-1, the J call TRBJ2-7; possibly TRBD2 for D (5 bases). Trimming cost V 4 bases and J 4 bases, with 14 bases left between them. The germline gives CDR1 SGHAT, CDR2 FQDESV (reference sequence). The length of the CDR3 is 14 residues. The CDR3 nucleotides are TGTGCCAGCAGCTCGATGGGAGACCTGTACGAGCAGTACTTC. Translating gives CASSSMGDLYEQYF.

V usage is TRBV30 and J usage is TRBJ2-1; 7 nucleotides match TRBD1. Germline V CDR1 and CDR2: GTSNPN, SVGIG (reference sequence). The CDR3 sequence is 14 residues long. Unmatched junction bases numbered 12, after V lost 1 base and J lost 12 bases. CDR3 coding DNA: TGTGCCTGGAGTGGTGGGACAGTGCCTTCTGCGCAGTTCTTC. It yields the protein CAWSGGTVPSAQFF.

This clone was observed a few times. The CDR3 protein is CASSPKWGGSYNEQFF. The DNA of the CDR3 is TGTGCCAGCAGCCCGAAATGGGGGGGGTCCTACAATGAGCAGTTCTTC. V is TRBV11-2 and J is TRBJ2-1; 7 nucleotides line up with TRBD2. The V segment lost 5 bases and the J segment 1 base; nucleotides outside the gene matches: 8. This CDR3 is 16 amino acids long. Germline V gene lookup returns CDR1 SGHAT and CDR2 FQNNGV.

The chain joins TRBV7-9 to TRBJ1-2; 8 nucleotides align to TRBD1. Germline trimming cut 5 bases from V and 1 base from J; bases unmatched to any gene: 9. Germline V gene sequence: CDR1 SEHNR, CDR2 FQNEAQ (reference sequence). This CDR3 spans 16 amino acids. The CDR3 spells CASSPLTGASNYGYTF. The CDR3, as DNA: TGTGCCAGCAGCCCTCTGACAGGGGCGAGTAACTATGGCTACACCTTC.

This clone was observed a few times. The rearrangement links TRBV5-1 to TRBJ1-3; TRBD1 matches at 8 bases. CDR3 length: 15 amino acids. V was clipped by 4 bases and J by 4 bases; unmatched bases: 7. From germline, CDR1 is SGHRS and CDR2 YFSETQ. The CDR3: CASSLGQATGNTIYF. The DNA for the CDR3 is TGCGCCAGCAGCCTGGGACAGGCTACGGGAAACACCATATATTTT.

This sequence joins TRBV7-6 and TRBJ2-3; weak D call: TRBD2 (6 bases). Germline CDR1 reads SGHVS; CDR2 reads FNYEAQ. This CDR3 spans 18 amino acids. Trimming took 5 bases from V and 2 from J, leaving 23 bases between them. The CDR3 nucleotides read TGTGCCAGCAGCCGCCCTCTCAGCGACGGGGGACTCACAGATACGCAGTATTTT. It yields the protein CASSRPLSDGGLTDTQYF.

As regards this clone: The sample carries other DNA sequences with the same CDR3. The V gene is TRBV30, the J gene TRBJ2-3; 7 nucleotides match TRBD2. With V trimmed by 0 bases and J by 1 base, 1 base remained unmatched. Germline V gene sequence: CDR1 GTSNPN, CDR2 SVGIG (reference sequence). This CDR3 is 14 amino acids long. CDR3 sequence: CAWSVAGGTDTQYF. For the CDR3, the DNA is TGTGCCTGGAGTGTTGCGGGGGGCACAGATACGCAGTATTTT.